The rows below give T cell receptor beta chains drawn from one sample of a study of Ad26.COV2.S vaccination and SARS-CoV-2 variants. Assay: immunoSEQ multiplex PCR; the TCRdb copy retains only in-frame clones and omits some. Among around 350,000 clones listed, approximately 84% were seen once. The sample here was peripheral blood, taken in a trial of Ad26.COV2.S vaccine versus placebo. Receptors originate from a person between 18 and 65 years old who received the Ad26.COV2.S COVID-19 vaccine or a placebo. Both conserved end residues are part of each CDR3. D genes are given only for firm matches. Clone size is not always given. Where it is, it says once, few, many or a class for expanded clones.

V gene,J gene,clone size,D gene,CDR3 DNA,CDR3 protein
TRBV24-1,TRBJ2-3,-,TRBD2,TGTGCCACCAGTGGCGGGCGGGGGGGCATCACAGATACGCAGTATTTT,CATSGGRGGITDTQYF
TRBV2,TRBJ2-2,-,-,TGTGCCAGCGATGGGGCCGGCGCGACCGGGGAGCTGTTTTTT,CASDGAGATGELFF
TRBV6-2/TRBV6-3,TRBJ2-3,-,-,TGTGCCAGCAGTTATAGCGGAGATACGCAGTATTTT,CASSYSGDTQYF
TRBV29-1,TRBJ2-7,-,TRBD1,TGCAGCGTTGAAATACTGGGCAGGGGGCTCGAGCAGTACTTC,CSVEILGRGLEQYF
TRBV7-2,TRBJ1-3,once,-,TGTGCCAGCAGCGGGACCGGAAACTCTGGAAACACCATATATTTT,CASSGTGNSGNTIYF
TRBV7-2,TRBJ2-1,-,-,TGTGCCAGCAGCCCTCCCGCGGGCTACAATGAGCAGTTCTTC,CASSPPAGYNEQFF
TRBV10-3,TRBJ2-5,few,-,TGTGCCATCAGTGACTATGGGATAAGAGAGACCCAGTACTTC,CAISDYGIRETQYF
TRBV28,TRBJ2-1,-,TRBD2,TGTGCCAGCAGTTTAAAGGGTAGCGGGAGGTATGAGCAGTTCTTC,CASSLKGSGRYEQFF
TRBV5-6,TRBJ2-1,-,-,TGTGCCAGCAGGCAAGAACTAGATTGGTCCTACAATGAGCAGTTCTTC,CASRQELDWSYNEQFF
TRBV30,TRBJ1-1,-,-,TGTGCCTGGAATGTACAGGGTGGCACTGAAGCTTTCTTT,CAWNVQGGTEAFF
TRBV3-1/TRBV3-2,TRBJ1-1,-,-,TGTGCCAGCAACGCCGGGACAATGGGGAACACTGAAGCTTTCTTT,CASNAGTMGNTEAFF
TRBV2,TRBJ1-3,-,TRBD1,TGTGCCACCAAACAGGGACAGGGGATTGACACCATATATTTT,CATKQGQGIDTIYF
TRBV7-2,TRBJ1-1,once,-,TGTGCCAGCAGCTTGACCCCCAGGGGGAACACTGAAGCTTTCTTT,CASSLTPRGNTEAFF
TRBV24-1,TRBJ1-6,-,-,TGTGCCACCACTCTCCTCCGAGGGGCCCCGCTGGTCTCCTATAATTCACCCCTCCACTTT,CATTLLRGAPLVSYNSPLHF
TRBV12-3/TRBV12-4,TRBJ2-7,-,-,TGTGCCAGCAGTTCAACCCCCACCGAGCAGTACTTC,CASSSTPTEQYF
TRBV28,TRBJ2-3,-,-,TGTGCCAGCGAACCCGGTAGTGTGGATACGCAGTATTTT,CASEPGSVDTQYF
TRBV5-1,TRBJ2-7,-,TRBD1,TGCGCCAGCAGCTGGGACAGGACCTACGAGCAGTACTTC,CASSWDRTYEQYF
TRBV7-9,TRBJ1-6,-,-,TGTGCCAGCAGCTTAGGATGGGGCCCCTCGCCCCTCCACTTT,CASSLGWGPSPLHF
TRBV11-2,TRBJ2-5,-,-,TGTGCCAGCAGCTTAGAGTTCACAGCCGTGGGTCAGTACTTC,CASSLEFTAVGQYF
TRBV11-2,TRBJ2-5,-,-,TGTGCCAGCAGCTTTAGGGAGACCCAGTACTTC,CASSFRETQYF
TRBV4-3,TRBJ2-1,-,TRBD2,TGCGCCAGCAGCCAAGATGCTAGCGGGAGCCCTTCGGGAGAGCAGTTCTTC,CASSQDASGSPSGEQFF
TRBV4-3,TRBJ1-1,-,-,TGCGCCAGCTTTATTCGAAGCATGAACACTGAAGCTTTCTTT,CASFIRSMNTEAFF
TRBV21-1,TRBJ1-2,-,-,TGTGCCAGCAGCAAAGCACAGGGGGCGGTTTTTGTCGTCTACACCTTC,CASSKAQGAVFVVYTF
TRBV9,TRBJ2-7,-,TRBD2,TGTGCCAGCAGCCCCGCGAGGGCTAGCGGGTCCTACGAGCAGTACTTC,CASSPARASGSYEQYF
TRBV28,TRBJ2-7,-,-,TGTGCCAGCAGTTCGGACAGGGAGGGTCTATGGAGCGAGCAGTACTTC,CASSSDREGLWSEQYF
TRBV14,TRBJ2-5,-,-,TGTGCCAGCAGCCGGGACAAAAGAGAGACCCAGTACTTC,CASSRDKRETQYF